The 24 T cell receptor beta chains below were found in one sample sequenced in a study of regulatory T cells in long-lasting Graves disease. CDR3 regions were amplified by Arm-PCR using iRepertoire HTBI primers to build TCR beta libraries. TCRdb called the multiplex PCR reads again in MiXCR, with one record for every CDR3 protein. The sample has about 530,000 distinct CDR3 sequences; about 15% are singletons. Noted time point: newly diagnosed GD, antithyroid drugs for less than 3 months. The TCR library was prepared using RNA isolated from PBMCs. The same data also went into a second study, on T cells in Graves' hyperthyroidism and ophthalmopathy.

Here the sequenced sample was peripheral blood mononuclear cells (PBMCs), taken at new diagnosis, from a patient treated with antithyroid drugs. These receptors were obtained from a woman aged 40 to 65 with Graves disease.

A few counts support this clonotype. This chain connects TRBV29-1 to TRBJ2-1; no definite D call. Germline V gene sequence: CDR1 SQVTM, CDR2 ANQGSEA. The V gene lost 8 bases and the J gene lost 0 bases, with 8 bases spanning the gap. This CDR3 contains 12 residues. The DNA for the CDR3 is TGCAGCTACAGTTCCTCCTACAATGAGCAGTTCTTC. Its protein product is CSYSSSYNEQFF.

This clonotype was picked up many times. The genes are TRBV20-1 and TRBJ2-7; D might be TRBD2 (5 bases). Germline V lookup: CDR1 DFQATT, CDR2 SNEGSKA (reference sequence). The CDR3 is 13 residues long. The germline V and J ends were trimmed by 5 bases and 2 bases, with 13 bases remaining between them. The CDR3: CSAGLSGPYEQYF. The DNA of the CDR3 is TGCAGTGCTGGATTGAGCGGACCCTACGAGCAGTACTTC.

This clonotype has at least ten counts. V and J are TRBV28 and TRBJ1-6; 8 nucleotides match TRBD1. Unmatched junction bases numbered 5, after V lost 1 base and J lost 9 bases. CDR3 length: 15 amino acids. Germline V CDR1 and CDR2: MDHEN, SYDVKM. Here the CDR3 DNA reads TGTGCCAGCAGTTTATCCGGGACAGGTACTTCACCCCTCCACTTT. Its protein product is CASSLSGTGTSPLHF.

This clonotype has a handful of counts. The rearrangement uses TRBV5-1 and TRBJ1-1; possible D gene TRBD1, 5 bases. The CDR3 is made up of 14 amino acids. Germline CDR1 and CDR2: SGHRS and YFSETQ. V was cut by 1 base and J by 4 bases, with 11 bases left in between. The DNA for the CDR3 is TGCGCCAGCAGCTTGTCCGGGGCTTTCACTGAAGCTTTCTTT. Its protein is CASSLSGAFTEAFF.

This clonotype occurred many times. V is TRBV6-1 and J is TRBJ2-7; no definite D call. This CDR3 has 12 residues. Germline values: CDR1 MNHNS, CDR2 SASEGT. The CDR3, as DNA: TGTGCTAGCTCGGATAGAGCGTACGAGCAGTACTTC. It translates to CASSDRAYEQYF.

This clonotype was detected only once. The CDR3 end shows no conserved phenylalanine or tryptophan, and so a read error is likely. V usage is TRBV28 and J usage is TRBJ2-7; 8 bases map to TRBD2. Per the germline V gene, CDR1 is MDHEN and CDR2 is SYDVKM. V dropped 10 bases and J dropped 0; count of bases not matched to a gene: 8. This CDR3 region has 14 residues. CDR3 amino acids: CATRGGISSYEQYL. In nucleotides, the CDR3 is TGTGCCACCCGGGGGGGGATAAGCTCCTACGAGCAGTACCTC.

This clonotype came up a few times. The J gene is TRBJ2-2, the V gene TRBV7-2, with a possible D match to TRBD2 (5 bases). The CDR3 consists of 16 residues. Germline lookup yields CDR1 SGHTA and CDR2 FQGNSA. Trimming stripped 4 bases from V and 4 bases from J, with 16 bases between. The CDR3 nucleotides read TGTGCCAGCAGCTCCCGGGATCAAAGTCTCACCGGGGAGCTGTTTTTT. It codes for CASSSRDQSLTGELFF. The complete variable domain, with remaining parts taken from reference TRBV7-2 and TRBJ2-2, reads GAGVSQSPSNKVTEKGKDVELRCDPISGHTALYWYRQSLGQGLEFLIYFQGNSAPDKSGLPSDRFSAERTGGSVSTLTIQRTQQEDSAVYLCASSSRDQSLTGELFFGEGSRLTVL.

This clonotype was found many times. The chain uses TRBV27 and TRBJ1-1; 9 nucleotides match TRBD1. The CDR3 sequence is 17 residues long. J lost 3 bases, V lost 6 bases, and 14 bases had no gene match. Germline values: CDR1 MNHEY, CDR2 SMNVEV (reference sequence). For the CDR3, the DNA is TGTGCCAGCAGGCGTGTCCCGGGACAGGGAGTTTACACTGAAGCTTTCTTT. Amino acids: CASRRVPGQGVYTEAFF.

The table lists this clonotype with many counts. This chain joins TRBV28 and TRBJ2-3; D possibly matches TRBD1 or TRBD2 (6 bases each). Per germline, CDR1 MDHEN and CDR2 SYDVKM. Trimming left V 5 bases short and J 6 bases short, with 21 bases between. The CDR3 runs 16 residues. The chain's CDR3 is CASSPSGAPYQDTQYF. The CDR3 DNA is TGTGCCAGCAGTCCTTCGGGGGCACCATATCAGGATACGCAGTATTTT.

A remark on this clonotype: This may come from a read error, since a much larger clone is one base off. The chain combines TRBV6-2 or TRBV6-3 with TRBJ2-4, with TRBD1 identical over 8 bases. Germline V gene data show CDR1 as MNHEY and CDR2 as SVGEGT. The CDR3 length is 14 residues. The junction had 7 bases not matched to a gene; V was cut back by 5 bases and J by 7 bases. This CDR3 reads CASSDGRDRNIQYF. CDR3 DNA: TGTGCCAGCAGTGATGGCCGGGACAGGAACATTCAGTACTTC.

The sample holds many counts of this clonotype. The chain links TRBV12-3 or TRBV12-4 to TRBJ1-1, with D perhaps matching TRBD1 (6 bases). V was pared by 5 bases and J by 5 bases, with 15 bases between. This CDR3 has 14 residues. CDR3 nucleotide sequence: TGTGCCAGCAGTCAAAGTGGGGGGGCGACTGAAGCTTTCTTT. The encoded protein is CASSQSGGATEAFF.

There are many counts of this clonotype. This chain links TRBV27 with TRBJ2-7, with 7 bases fitting TRBD1. The CDR3 length is 15 residues. The V gene's germline CDR1 is MNHEY and CDR2 SMNVEV (reference sequence). J gave up 2 bases and V 5 bases, and 9 bases lay outside the gene matches. The CDR3, as DNA: TGTGCCAGCAGTCCTTACAGGGGACCTACCTACGAGCAGTACTTC. Protein: CASSPYRGPTYEQYF.

This clonotype has only one observation. This chain uses TRBV5-5 with TRBJ1-5; 10 positions agree with TRBD1. There are 17 residues in the CDR3. Unmatched junction bases numbered 13, after V lost 3 bases and J lost 7 bases. CDR1 and CDR2 from the germline V gene are SGHKS and YYEKEE (reference sequence). CDR3 protein: CASSSVLGTGVKQPQHF. The CDR3 DNA is TGTGCCAGCAGCTCAGTACTTGGGACAGGGGTAAAACAGCCCCAGCATTTT.

Comment on this clonotype: This may stem from a read error, because a much larger clone lies one nucleotide away. The chain has TRBV20-1 and TRBJ2-7; D not resolved. CDR1 is DFQATT and CDR2 is SNEGSKA in the germline V gene (reference sequence). The germline V and J ends were trimmed by 5 bases and 2 bases, with 13 bases remaining between them. CDR3 length equals 13 residues. The CDR3 sequence: CSALGARAYEQYF. CDR3 sequence (DNA): TGCAGTGCTTTAGGTGCAAGAGCCTACGAGCAGTACTTC.

For the CDR3, the DNA is TGTGCCAGTAGTATAATGTTCTTCCGGGGGTCCTACAATGAGCAGTTCTTC. Translating gives CASSIMFFRGSYNEQFF. V usage is TRBV19 and J usage is TRBJ2-1; D might be TRBD2 (6 bases). V was shortened by 2 bases and J by 1 base, with 15 bases between the two germline ends. The CDR3 runs to 17 residues. Germline CDR1 is LNHDA and CDR2 is SQIVND (reference sequence).

There are many counts of this clonotype. V and J are TRBV2 and TRBJ2-6, with D possibly matching TRBD1 (6 bases). The CDR3 spans 15 residues. Germline loops: CDR1 SNHLY, CDR2 FYNNEI. Trimming pared 7 bases from V and 1 base from J, leaving 11 bases between. In DNA, the CDR3 is TGTGCCAGCATGAAGGACAGTTCTGGGGCCAACGTCCTGACTTTC. Amino acids: CASMKDSSGANVLTF.

A few counts support this clonotype. This chain connects TRBV10-3 to TRBJ2-7, with D maybe TRBD1 (6 bases). The germline gives CDR1 ENHRY, CDR2 SYGVKD. The V end was cut by 0 bases, the J end by 3 bases, with 12 bases between. The CDR3 is 15 amino acids. CDR3 residues: CAISESRGQIYEQYF. In DNA, the CDR3 is TGTGCCATCAGTGAGTCTCGTGGACAGATCTACGAGCAGTACTTC.

The rearrangement uses TRBV7-2 and TRBJ2-6, with 8 bases fitting TRBD1. CDR3 size: 17 residues. The junction had 7 bases not matched to a gene; V was cut back by 4 bases and J by 2 bases. CDR1 is SGHTA, CDR2 FQGNSA, per germline. The CDR3 here is CASSSGTGSPGANVLTF. For the CDR3, the DNA is TGTGCCAGCAGCTCCGGGACAGGTTCGCCTGGGGCCAACGTCCTGACTTTC.

There are many counts of this clonotype. This sequence joins TRBV18 and TRBJ2-4; 7 bases are a match to TRBD2. CDR3 length: 16 residues. Unmatched junction bases numbered 15, after V lost 3 bases and J lost 10 bases. CDR1 and CDR2 (germline): KGHSH, LQKENI. The CDR3 nucleotides read TGTGCCAGCTCACCTGAGGGCCCCAACATCGGGGGGATTCAGTACTTC. Translated, it gives CASSPEGPNIGGIQYF.

The chain has TRBV6-2 or TRBV6-3 and TRBJ1-5, with 9 bases that match TRBD1. Germline CDR1 reads MNHEY; CDR2 reads SVGEGT. After removal of 6 bases from V and 7 bases from J, the junction contained 7 bases not matched to a gene. The CDR3 contains 14 residues. In nucleotides, the CDR3 is TGTGCCAGCAGCAACACAGGGGGCAGGCAGCCCCAGCATTTT. Translation gives CASSNTGGRQPQHF.

This clonotype was recorded at least ten times. The chain uses TRBV6-5 and TRBJ1-1; D is uncertain. Germline CDR1 and CDR2: MNHEY and SVGAGI. Trimming took off 3 bases at V and 0 bases at J, with 14 bases between the two ends. The CDR3 is made up of 16 amino acids. The CDR3 DNA reads TGTGCCAGCAGTTATTCTTCTAAGCAGATGAACACTGAAGCTTTCTTT. It yields the protein CASSYSSKQMNTEAFF.

This clonotype was recorded at least ten times. The genes are TRBV5-5 and TRBJ2-3, with 7 bases that match TRBD2. The CDR3 has 16 amino acids. Germline CDR1 and CDR2: SGHKS and YYEKEE (reference sequence). Germline trimming cut 3 bases from V and 0 bases from J; bases unmatched to any gene: 7. The CDR3 coding sequence is TGTGCCAGCAGCTCCCTAGGAGCGGGGAGCACAGATACGCAGTATTTT. It yields the protein CASSSLGAGSTDTQYF.

The chain joins TRBV11-2 to TRBJ1-6; D not resolved. CDR1 is SGHAT and CDR2 is FQNNGV in the germline V gene. Trimming shortened V by 2 bases and J by 5 bases, and 10 bases separated the two germline ends. This CDR3 spans 15 amino acids. The chain's CDR3 is CASSLLGQDNSPLHF. CDR3 nucleotides: TGTGCCAGCAGCTTACTGGGTCAGGATAATTCACCCCTCCACTTT.

This clonotype was seen repeatedly, ten times or more. V and J are TRBV20-1 and TRBJ2-7; TRBD1 might be the D (5 bases). V was shortened by 4 bases and J by 4 bases, with 11 bases between the two germline ends. Germline assignment: CDR1 DFQATT and CDR2 SNEGSKA (reference sequence). This CDR3 has 12 residues. The CDR3 bases are TGCAGTGCTACCGACAGACTGTACGAGCAGTACTTC. This gives the protein CSATDRLYEQYF.